Listed here are 2 T cell receptor beta chains from one sample, sequenced in a study of T cells in Graves' hyperthyroidism and ophthalmopathy. TCR beta CDR3 region amplification was performed from RNA transcripts. The HTBI primer set was used in a first-round RT-PCR of the TCR CDR3. TCRdb re-analysed the multiplex PCR reads in MiXCR, keeping a single row per CDR3 protein. The sample gives 690,000 or so distinct CDR3 sequences, roughly a sixth of which show up once; approximately 15% is in the top ten. Sequenced material: blood. The source is a woman between 50 and 59 years old with Graves' hyperthyroidism that later progressed to Graves' ophthalmopathy.

The table lists this clonotype with many counts. V and J are TRBV2 and TRBJ2-1; 9 bases agree with TRBD2. This CDR3 spans 14 amino acids. Trimming removed 8 bases from V and 10 bases from J; junction bases left unmatched: 12. CDR1 and CDR2 from the germline V gene are SNHLY and FYNNEI. The CDR3: CASLRDGSGGEQFF. CDR3 in DNA: TGTGCCAGCCTCCGGGACGGCAGCGGGGGGGAGCAGTTCTTC.

This clonotype appeared a few times. The J gene is TRBJ1-6, the V gene TRBV5-5, with no clear D. Trimming stripped 0 bases from V and 4 bases from J, with 11 bases between. This CDR3 is built from 16 residues. Germline CDR1 and CDR2: SGHKS and YYEKEE (reference sequence). The CDR3 region has the DNA TGTGCCAGCAGCTTGGTGGCACCGGTGTATAATTCACCCCTCCACTTT. This translates into CASSLVAPVYNSPLHF.